Listed here are 29 T cell receptor beta chains from one sample, sequenced in a study of CD8 T cells in Susac syndrome. It was with random hexamers that roughly 0.5 to 1 ug RNA was reverse transcribed. TCRdb analysed the immunoSEQ multiplex PCR reads with MiXCR anew, one entry per CDR3 protein. This sample has 92,000 or so distinct CDR3 sequences, with about 96% found just once. The specimen sequenced was CD8+ T cells from PBMCs. These receptors were obtained from a human donor with Susac syndrome.

The chain has TRBV9 and TRBJ2-1; 8 positions match TRBD2. This CDR3 contains 15 residues. Germline CDR1 is SGDLS and CDR2 is YYNGEE. The ends lost 5 bases at V and 6 bases at J; junction bases unmatched: 10. In DNA form, the CDR3 reads TGTGCCAGCAGTCACCCGGGACTAGTTGGCAATGAGCAGTTCTTC. Translation: CASSHPGLVGNEQFF.

The rearrangement joins TRBV19 to TRBJ1-5; 7 bases map to TRBD1. With 4 bases clipped from V and 7 bases from J, the junction kept 4 bases outside the gene matches. The CDR3 has 13 residues. Germline V CDR1 and CDR2: LNHDA, SQIVND (reference sequence). The chain's CDR3 is CASSKGQPQPQHF. In nucleotides, the CDR3 is TGTGCCAGTAGTAAGGGACAGCCGCAGCCCCAGCATTTT.

The gene calls are TRBV16 and TRBJ1-1; D unresolved. CDR1 KGHSY and CDR2 FQNENV come from the germline V gene. The CDR3 loop spans 14 amino acids. The V gene lost 0 bases and the J gene lost 0 bases, with 5 bases spanning the gap. DNA of the CDR3: TGTGCCAGCAGCCAATCGCACCTGAACACTGAAGCTTTCTTT. Residues: CASSQSHLNTEAFF.

The chain combines TRBV25-1 with TRBJ2-5; the D is unclear. There are 17 residues in the CDR3. Trimming shortened V by 0 bases and J by 2 bases, and 16 bases separated the two germline ends. Germline CDR1 reads MGHDK; CDR2 reads SYGVNS. The CDR3 sequence: CASSEYITSESQETQYF. The CDR3 region has the DNA TGTGCCAGCAGTGAATATATAACGTCGGAATCGCAAGAGACCCAGTACTTC.

The V gene is TRBV3-1, the J gene TRBJ2-2; 7 bases line up with TRBD1. This CDR3 contains 15 residues. Germline V CDR1 and CDR2: LGHDT, YNNKEL (reference sequence). After removal of 4 bases from V and 1 base from J, the junction contained 3 bases not matched to a gene. The CDR3 DNA reads as TGTGCCAGCAGCCCGGACAGGCAGAACACCGGGGAGCTGTTTTTT. Its protein product is CASSPDRQNTGELFF.

CDR3 DNA: TGTGCCAGCAGCTTAACGGGGACAGTCTACAATGAGCAGTTCTTC. Translated: CASSLTGTVYNEQFF. The chain links TRBV7-9 to TRBJ2-1, with 7 bases lining up with TRBD1. Germline-derived CDR1 and CDR2 are SEHNR and FQNEAQ (reference sequence). J was trimmed by 3 bases and V by 2 bases; bases with no gene match: 4. The length of the CDR3 is 15 residues.

V is TRBV30 and J is TRBJ1-3; no definite D call. The CDR3 runs to 13 residues. Between the trimmed V and J ends, which lost 4 bases and 0 bases, there was a span of 7 bases. Germline V gene data show CDR1 as GTSNPN and CDR2 as SVGIG (reference sequence). For the CDR3, the DNA is TGTGCCTGGAAATCGGGCTCTGGAAACACCATATATTTT. Its translation is CAWKSGSGNTIYF.

This clonotype was seen once. The V gene is TRBV13, the J gene TRBJ1-1; a weak D match, TRBD1 (6 bases). The CDR3 consists of 15 residues. V dropped 0 bases and J dropped 4 bases, with 12 bases sitting between them. Germline V lookup: CDR1 PRHDT, CDR2 FYEKMQ (reference sequence). The CDR3 region has the DNA TGTGCCAGCAGCTTAGGTGGGGGGCTGGTCACTGAAGCTTTCTTT. Translation: CASSLGGGLVTEAFF.

V and J are TRBV5-4 and TRBJ1-3, with D perhaps matching TRBD1 (5 bases). This CDR3 spans 17 amino acids. Trimming removed 5 bases at V and 7 bases at J, with 25 bases between. Germline CDR1 reads SGHNT; CDR2 reads YYREEE (reference sequence). Written as DNA, the CDR3 is TGTGCCAGCAGTCAACGCGGGTGGGGACTGGGCGCTAACACCATATATTTT. Residues: CASSQRGWGLGANTIYF.

The CDR3 DNA is TGTGCCACCAGTGACCCTACGACCGACCAGAACACCGGGGAGCTGTTTTTT. This sequence encodes CATSDPTTDQNTGELFF. The chain joins TRBV24-1 to TRBJ2-2; D is unclear. Per germline, CDR1 KGHDR and CDR2 SFDVKD. The CDR3 sequence is 17 residues long. V was cut by 4 bases and J by 1 base, with 15 bases left in between.

The CDR3 coding sequence is TGTGCCAGCAGCTTTAACGCCGGGGAGCTGTTTTTT. This translates into CASSFNAGELFF. V and J are TRBV12-3 or TRBV12-4 and TRBJ2-2; D is undetermined. The CDR3 covers 12 residues. Trimming took 6 bases from V and 6 from J, leaving 8 bases between them.

V and J are TRBV19 and TRBJ1-1, with 9 bases fitting TRBD1. Germline assignment: CDR1 LNHDA and CDR2 SQIVND (reference sequence). The CDR3 has 16 residues. Unmatched junction bases numbered 6, after V lost 4 bases and J lost 0 bases. CDR3 residues: CASSTDRGDLNTEAFF. In nucleotides, the CDR3 is TGTGCCAGTAGTACGGACAGGGGCGACCTGAACACTGAAGCTTTCTTT.

This chain links TRBV30 with TRBJ2-1; D is undetermined. The CDR3 is made up of 14 amino acids. V was clipped by 3 bases and J by 2 bases, with 11 bases between them. Germline CDR1 GTSNPN, CDR2 SVGIG (reference sequence). The CDR3 bases are TGTGCCTGGAGGAGGTCTCTCCCCTACAATGAGCAGTTCTTC. The encoded protein is CAWRRSLPYNEQFF. The entire variable domain, with the rest obtained from reference TRBV30 and TRBJ2-1, is as follows: SQTIHQWPATLVQPVGSPLSLECTVEGTSNPNLYWYRQAAGRGLQLLFYSVGIGQISSEVPQNLSASRPQDRQFILSSKKLLLSDSGFYLCAWRRSLPYNEQFFGPGTRLTVL.

The chain carries TRBV27 and TRBJ2-1, with TRBD2 matching 7 bases. V was clipped by 3 bases and J by 0 bases; unmatched bases: 5. The CDR3 consists of 16 residues. The germline V gene has CDR1 MNHEY and CDR2 SMNVEV (reference sequence). The CDR3 loop is CASSFRLARSYNEQFF. For the CDR3, the DNA is TGTGCCAGCAGTTTCCGACTAGCTCGCTCCTACAATGAGCAGTTCTTC.

The chain combines TRBV25-1 with TRBJ1-2; 11 nucleotides align to TRBD1. The V gene's germline CDR1 is MGHDK and CDR2 SYGVNS. After removal of 4 bases from V and 1 base from J, the junction contained 8 bases not matched to a gene. The CDR3 has 17 amino acids. The CDR3, as DNA: TGTGCCAGCAGTGGGCGGGGGACAGGGGGAATTAACTATGGCTACACCTTC. This sequence encodes CASSGRGTGGINYGYTF.

This clonotype was counted a single time. The chain links TRBV7-2 to TRBJ1-1; D gene ambiguous. With 2 bases removed from V and 0 bases from J, the gap between germline ends came to 10 bases. This CDR3 comprises 15 residues. Germline V gene data show CDR1 as SGHTA and CDR2 as FQGNSA. CDR3 sequence: CASSLQGHMNTEAFF. CDR3 bases: TGTGCCAGCAGCTTACAAGGTCACATGAACACTGAAGCTTTCTTT.

J is TRBJ1-2 and V is TRBV11-1, with 10 bases matching TRBD1. Germline CDR1 is SGHAT and CDR2 is FQDESV (reference sequence). V lost 5 bases, J lost 3 bases, and 6 bases stayed unmatched. This CDR3 contains 15 residues. CDR3 DNA sequence: TGTGCCAGCAGCCACCTCGACAGGGGGCACTATGGCTACACCTTC. Translation: CASSHLDRGHYGYTF.

This rearrangement joins TRBV9 to TRBJ1-1; no firm D call. CDR1 is SGDLS, CDR2 YYNGEE, per germline. Trimming stripped 0 bases from V and 1 base from J, with 13 bases between. The CDR3 consists of 16 residues. The DNA for the CDR3 is TGTGCCAGCAGCGTAGATTTTGGCCTCCGGAACACTGAAGCTTTCTTT. Translated, it gives CASSVDFGLRNTEAFF.

The J gene is TRBJ1-1, the V gene TRBV9; D is ambiguous. Germline CDR1 reads SGDLS; CDR2 reads YYNGEE. There are 14 residues in the CDR3. V was shortened by 3 bases and J by 1 base, with 10 bases between the two germline ends. The CDR3 protein is CASSASTSNTEAFF. The DNA for the CDR3 is TGTGCCAGCAGCGCCTCTACATCGAACACTGAAGCTTTCTTT.

This chain connects TRBV19 to TRBJ2-1, with D possibly being TRBD2 (6 bases). The germline V gene has CDR1 LNHDA and CDR2 SQIVND (reference sequence). The CDR3 is 11 amino acids. V lost 3 bases, J lost 10 bases, and 7 bases lay in between. CDR3 DNA sequence: TGTGCCAGTAGTATCGGGGGAGAGCAGTTCTTC. Translating gives CASSIGGEQFF.

J is TRBJ2-6 and V is TRBV4-3, with D hard to call. Germline CDR1 and CDR2: LGHNA and YSLEER. This CDR3 spans 18 amino acids. V dropped 1 base and J dropped 2 bases, with 15 bases sitting between them. CDR3 DNA sequence: TGCGCCAGCAGCCAAGGCGGCCCCCTCTCTACTGGGGCCAACGTCCTGACTTTC. This sequence encodes CASSQGGPLSTGANVLTF.

The V call is TRBV20-1, the J call TRBJ2-2; possible D gene TRBD2, 6 bases. CDR3 length: 13 amino acids. V was clipped by 2 bases and J by 6 bases, with 10 bases between them. Looked up from germline, CDR1 is DFQATT and CDR2 is SNEGSKA (reference sequence). The CDR3 loop reads CSARPTSPGELFF. The CDR3 DNA follows: TGCAGTGCTAGACCGACTAGTCCCGGGGAGCTGTTTTTT.

Only a few counts were recorded for this clonotype. The chain carries TRBV20-1 and TRBJ2-7, with 9 nucleotides matching TRBD1. Trimming cost V 5 bases and J 4 bases; bases outside gene matches: 9. The CDR3 spans 14 residues. Germline loops: CDR1 DFQATT, CDR2 SNEGSKA (reference sequence). In nucleotides, the CDR3 is TGCAGTGCTCGACCGGGACAGGGATCATACGAGCAGTACTTC. Protein: CSARPGQGSYEQYF.

V is TRBV12-3 or TRBV12-4 and J is TRBJ2-7; tentative D call: TRBD1 (5 bases). There are 17 residues in the CDR3. Trimming left V 0 bases short and J 2 bases short, with 17 bases between. The CDR3 sequence is CASSLASGQINPYEQYF. CDR3 coding DNA: TGTGCCAGCAGTTTAGCGTCAGGGCAGATCAATCCCTACGAGCAGTACTTC.

This sequence joins TRBV24-1 and TRBJ2-1; no clear D gene. V was cut by 5 bases and J by 0 bases, with 16 bases left in between. This CDR3 has 17 residues. From germline, CDR1 is KGHDR and CDR2 SFDVKD. CDR3 coding DNA: TGTGCCACCAGTGGCTCCTCGCCCTCTAGCTCCTACAATGAGCAGTTCTTC. Translating it yields CATSGSSPSSSYNEQFF.

The chain uses TRBV12-5 and TRBJ2-3; 10 bases agree with TRBD2. Unmatched junction bases numbered 1, after V lost 0 bases and J lost 1 base. The CDR3 totals 16 residues. Germline V lookup: CDR1 LGHNT, CDR2 FRNRAP. This CDR3 is CASGLVTSGGTDTQYF. CDR3 in DNA: TGTGCTAGTGGTTTGGTTACTAGCGGGGGCACAGATACGCAGTATTTT.

In this sample, this clonotype turned up once. The CDR3 is CSAPGPRLYEQYF. The CDR3 DNA follows: TGCAGTGCGCCGGGTCCCCGGCTTTACGAGCAGTACTTC. The V and J genes are TRBV20-1 and TRBJ2-7; D uncertain. The germline gives CDR1 DFQATT, CDR2 SNEGSKA (reference sequence). The CDR3 spans 13 residues. V lost 6 bases and J 4 bases, leaving 16 bases between the germline ends.

The chain has TRBV20-1 and TRBJ2-2; 7 positions agree with TRBD1. Germline-derived CDR1 and CDR2 are DFQATT and SNEGSKA (reference sequence). V lost 7 bases and J lost 0; bases outside the gene matches: 8. The CDR3 covers 15 residues. This CDR3 reads CSGRQGSANTGELFF. As DNA, the CDR3 is TGCAGTGGGAGACAGGGTTCGGCGAACACCGGGGAGCTGTTTTTT.

This chain connects TRBV20-1 to TRBJ2-5, with D perhaps matching TRBD1 (5 bases). The V end was cut by 3 bases, the J end by 1 base, with 15 bases between. CDR1 is DFQATT and CDR2 is SNEGSKA in the germline V gene (reference sequence). CDR3 length equals 15 residues. CDR3 in DNA: TGCAGTGCTAGTACCGACAGCTCAACCCAAGAGACCCAGTACTTC. It codes for CSASTDSSTQETQYF.